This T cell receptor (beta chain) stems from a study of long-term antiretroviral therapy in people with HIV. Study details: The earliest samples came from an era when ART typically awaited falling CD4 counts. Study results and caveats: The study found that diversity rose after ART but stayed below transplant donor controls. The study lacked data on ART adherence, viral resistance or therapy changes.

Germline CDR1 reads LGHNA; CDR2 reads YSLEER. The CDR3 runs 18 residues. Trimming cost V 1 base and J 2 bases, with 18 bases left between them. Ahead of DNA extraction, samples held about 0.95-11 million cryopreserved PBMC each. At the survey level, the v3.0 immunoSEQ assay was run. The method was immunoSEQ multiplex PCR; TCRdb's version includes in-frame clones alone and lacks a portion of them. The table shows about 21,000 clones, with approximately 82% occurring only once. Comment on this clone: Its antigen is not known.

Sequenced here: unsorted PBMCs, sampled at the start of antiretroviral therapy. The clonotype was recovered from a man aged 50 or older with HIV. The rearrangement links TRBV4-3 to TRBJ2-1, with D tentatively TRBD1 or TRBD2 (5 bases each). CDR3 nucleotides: TGCGCCAGCAGCCAAGCCCAATATGGGACGGGGCCCTACAATGAGCAGTTCTTC. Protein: CASSQAQYGTGPYNEQFF.